A single sample gave rise to the 22 T cell receptor beta chains below, sequenced in a study of STAT5B mutations in CD4+ large granular lymphocyte leukemia. Clones were read by immunoSEQ multiplex PCR, and TCRdb kept only the in-frame ones, dropping some. This sample has roughly 48,000 clones; about three quarters occur once, and the top ten carry about 1.6%. Sequenced: CD4+ T cells from blood buffy coats. The receptors come from a human donor in good health.

This clone has just one count. V usage is TRBV23-1 and J usage is TRBJ1-5; 9 bases map to TRBD1. TRBV23-1 is filed as an ORF, its function uncertain. The CDR3 extends over 18 amino acids. The junction had 6 bases not matched to a gene; V was cut back by 0 bases and J by 0 bases. CDR3 bases: TGCGCCAGCAGTCAATCGAGTGACAGGGGGTATAGCAATCAGCCCCAGCATTTT. Amino acids: CASSQSSDRGYSNQPQHF.

V and J are TRBV6-5 and TRBJ1-6; D is ambiguous. Germline V gene data show CDR1 as MNHEY and CDR2 as SVGAGI. This CDR3 is 14 amino acids long. Trimming removed 4 bases from V and 13 bases from J, with 17 bases in between. CDR3 region: CASSSIEGDLPLHF. In DNA, the CDR3 is TGTGCCAGCAGTTCGATTGAGGGTGATTTGCCCCTCCACTTT.

V is TRBV18 and J is TRBJ1-2, with D perhaps TRBD1 (6 bases). The V end lost 2 bases, the J end lost 3 bases, and 10 bases lay between the germline ends. The CDR3 extends over 14 amino acids. Germline lookup yields CDR1 KGHSH and CDR2 LQKENI. This chain's CDR3 is CASSPRTEDYGYTF. As DNA, the CDR3 is TGTGCCAGCTCACCAAGGACAGAGGACTATGGCTACACCTTC.

The chain combines TRBV9 with TRBJ2-7; 7 bases align to TRBD2. The length of the CDR3 is 14 residues. V shed 0 bases and J 5 bases; nucleotides not matched to a gene: 5. The germline V gene encodes CDR1 SGDLS and CDR2 YYNGEE. Here the CDR3 DNA reads TGTGCCAGCAGCGTAGGTCCTAGCGGCGACGAGCAGTACTTC. As protein: CASSVGPSGDEQYF. The variable domain in full, with the rest retrieved from reference TRBV9 and TRBJ2-7, is DSGVTQTPKHLITATGQRVTLRCSPRSGDLSVYWYQQSLDQGLQFLIQYYNGEERAKGNILERFSAQQFPDLHSELNLSSLELGDSALYFCASSVGPSGDEQYFGPGTRLTVT.

The V call is TRBV25-1, the J call TRBJ2-2, with D tentatively TRBD2 (5 bases). CDR1 and CDR2 from the germline V gene are MGHDK and SYGVNS. The CDR3 covers 14 residues. V was shortened by 2 bases and J by 4 bases, with 8 bases between the two germline ends. The CDR3 DNA sequence: TGTGCCAGCAGTGAAGAGGAGGTCACCGGGGAGCTGTTTTTT. Its protein is CASSEEEVTGELFF.

V is TRBV19 and J is TRBJ1-6; TRBD1 is a possible D gene (6 bases). The germline V and J ends were trimmed by 6 bases and 8 bases, with 8 bases remaining between them. CDR1 is LNHDA, CDR2 SQIVND, per germline (reference sequence). The CDR3 loop spans 12 amino acids. The CDR3 bases are TGTGCCAGTAGCCGACAGGATTCACCCCTCCACTTT. This translates into CASSRQDSPLHF.

The rearrangement uses TRBV10-2 and TRBJ2-2; 10 nucleotides agree with TRBD1. Germline assignment: CDR1 WSHSY and CDR2 SAAADI. This CDR3 is built from 15 residues. V lost 9 bases and J lost 5; bases outside the gene matches: 9. The CDR3 protein is CASRQGAQRTGELFF. The CDR3, as DNA: TGCGCCAGTCGACAGGGGGCGCAAAGGACCGGGGAGCTGTTTTTT.

The chain carries TRBV7-9 and TRBJ2-3; the D is unclear. Germline loops: CDR1 SEHNR, CDR2 FQNEAQ (reference sequence). The CDR3 is 15 amino acids. Trimming took 5 bases from V and 6 from J, leaving 18 bases between them. The CDR3 region has the DNA TGTGCCAGCAGCCCCCTTAGCATGTTTCGGGATACGCAGTATTTT. Translation: CASSPLSMFRDTQYF.

The genes are TRBV6-1 and TRBJ1-2; unclear D gene. The CDR3 is made up of 15 amino acids. From germline, CDR1 is MNHNS and CDR2 SASEGT. V was pared by 5 bases and J by 4 bases, with 17 bases between. CDR3 protein: CASSKRTDEPYGYTF. CDR3 nucleotides: TGTGCCAGCAGTAAACGGACGGACGAACCCTATGGCTACACCTTC.

This chain uses TRBV2 with TRBJ2-3; no firm D call. Trimming shortened V by 3 bases and J by 0 bases, and 7 bases separated the two germline ends. CDR1 and CDR2 (germline): SNHLY, FYNNEI. The CDR3 contains 14 residues. CDR3 protein: CASSDTSSTDTQYF. In nucleotides, the CDR3 is TGTGCCAGCAGTGACACCTCTAGCACAGATACGCAGTATTTT.

A few counts support this clone. The rearrangement links TRBV6-6 to TRBJ1-5; no clear D. V lost 4 bases and J 6 bases, leaving 4 bases between the germline ends. The CDR3 spans 11 residues. Germline V lookup: CDR1 MNHNY, CDR2 SVGAGI (reference sequence). CDR3 DNA sequence: TGTGCCAGCAGTTTCGGTCAGCCCCAGCATTTT. Its protein product is CASSFGQPQHF.

This clone was observed once. The rearrangement links TRBV6-5 to TRBJ2-1, with 12 bases lining up with TRBD2. This CDR3 contains 15 residues. The germline V gene encodes CDR1 MNHEY and CDR2 SVGAGI. J lost 7 bases, V lost 8 bases, and 9 bases had no gene match. In DNA, the CDR3 is TGTGCCAGCCGGCGTCTAGGACTAGCGGGGAATGAGCAGTTCTTC. This translates into CASRRLGLAGNEQFF.

The chain uses TRBV7-2 and TRBJ2-7; D gene ambiguous. Trimming removed 5 bases at V and 2 bases at J, with 7 bases between. Germline CDR1 reads SGHTA; CDR2 reads FQGNSA. CDR3 length: 12 amino acids. The CDR3 bases are TGTGCCAGCAGCCAGTCACCCTACGAGCAGTACTTC. As protein: CASSQSPYEQYF.

The chain combines TRBV30 with TRBJ2-1; D possibly matches TRBD1 or TRBD2 (5 bases each). Germline values: CDR1 GTSNPN, CDR2 SVGIG (reference sequence). CDR3 length: 13 residues. V was trimmed by 4 bases and J by 7 bases, leaving 14 bases between them. The CDR3 DNA follows: TGTGCCTGGACCCCGGGGCCTGCAAATGAGCAGTTCTTC. Its protein is CAWTPGPANEQFF.

This chain connects TRBV6-1 to TRBJ1-5; no clear D. V was shortened by 1 base and J by 8 bases, with 15 bases between the two germline ends. Germline CDR1 MNHNS, CDR2 SASEGT. The CDR3 is 15 amino acids. The CDR3 nucleotides are TGTGCCAGCAGTGAAGGGGCAGGTCTATTTGAGCCCCAGCATTTT. This sequence encodes CASSEGAGLFEPQHF.

The J gene is TRBJ1-1, the V gene TRBV14, with 9 positions matching TRBD1. The CDR3 has 15 amino acids. Germline V gene lookup returns CDR1 SGHDN and CDR2 FVKESK. The ends lost 4 bases at V and 6 bases at J; junction bases unmatched: 9. The DNA for the CDR3 is TGTGCCAGCAGCCCCCGAGGGGGGACAGGGCCTGAAGCTTTCTTT. Protein: CASSPRGGTGPEAFF.

The V and J genes are TRBV7-2 and TRBJ2-5, with D possibly TRBD1 on 5 matching bases. The CDR3 runs to 13 residues. CDR1 and CDR2 from the germline V gene are SGHTA and FQGNSA. Trimming shortened V by 2 bases and J by 8 bases, and 12 bases separated the two germline ends. DNA of the CDR3: TGTGCCAGCAGCTTACAGGGTAGTGGAACCCAGTACTTC. Its translation: CASSLQGSGTQYF.

The DNA of the CDR3 is TGTGCCTGGAGTAGAGCAGCGACTCTTGGCTACACCTTC. This codes for CAWSRAATLGYTF. V usage is TRBV30 and J usage is TRBJ1-2; D ambiguous. Deletions cut 2 bases from V and 7 bases from J, with 14 bases between. Germline loops: CDR1 GTSNPN, CDR2 SVGIG (reference sequence). The CDR3 is made up of 13 amino acids.

There are a few counts of this clone. J is TRBJ1-5 and V is TRBV5-1; D call uncertain. Germline CDR1 is SGHRS and CDR2 is YFSETQ. CDR3 length: 14 residues. Trimming removed 0 bases from V and 2 bases from J, with 6 bases in between. The CDR3 DNA reads as TGCGCCAGCAGCTTGGCCGGGGGCAATCAGCCCCAGCATTTT. Translated: CASSLAGGNQPQHF.

This rearrangement joins TRBV30 to TRBJ2-2; D is possibly TRBD2 (5 bases). The CDR3 length is 14 residues. Per the germline V gene, CDR1 is GTSNPN and CDR2 is SVGIG (reference sequence). The V end was cut by 3 bases, the J end by 8 bases, with 16 bases between. CDR3 loop: CAWREVAGVGELFF. The CDR3 DNA is TGTGCCTGGAGAGAGGTGGCCGGGGTAGGGGAGCTGTTTTTT.

This clone has a single count. The V call is TRBV11-2, the J call TRBJ2-5; D is unclear. Germline V gives CDR1 SGHAT, CDR2 FQNNGV. The CDR3 sequence is 12 residues long. The V end lost 1 base, the J end lost 7 bases, and 7 bases lay between the germline ends. This chain's CDR3 is CASSLGQATQYF. The CDR3 nucleotides are TGTGCCAGCAGCTTAGGGCAGGCGACCCAGTACTTC.

The chain has TRBV7-2 and TRBJ2-2, with D perhaps matching TRBD2 (5 bases). V gave up 0 bases and J gave up 4 bases, with 18 bases separating them. This CDR3 contains 18 residues. Looked up from germline, CDR1 is SGHTA and CDR2 is FQGNSA. The CDR3 DNA reads TGTGCCAGCAGCTTAGCTCCTCTTGGGCTAGCTTTCACCGGGGAGCTGTTTTTT. The encoded protein is CASSLAPLGLAFTGELFF. The full variable domain, with the rest looked up from reference TRBV7-2 and TRBJ2-2, is GAGVSQSPSNKVTEKGKDVELRCDPISGHTALYWYRQSLGQGLEFLIYFQGNSAPDKSGLPSDRFSAERTGGSVSTLTIQRTQQEDSAVYLCASSLAPLGLAFTGELFFGEGSRLTVL.